This T cell receptor (beta chain) appears in the sequencing data of a study of beta chain features in type 1 diabetes. Regarding the study as a whole: Among patients with Type 1 diabetes, TCRB CDR3s were moderately but significantly shorter in every one of the four CD4+ subsets.

V was trimmed by 3 bases and J by 5 bases, leaving 23 bases between them. The CDR3 is made up of 16 amino acids. Germline V gene sequence: CDR1 GTSNPN, CDR2 SVGIG (reference sequence). Comment on this clone: The antigen remains undetermined.

All of the isolated RNA was reverse transcribed, so expressed TCRB transcripts were sequenced. Some clones are missing from TCRdb's copy, which holds only in-frame ones; the method was immunoSEQ multiplex PCR. This table holds under 250,000 clones, 25% to 35% found once. The chain links TRBV30 to TRBJ2-7; either TRBD1 or TRBD2 may fit D (5 bases each). Material: central memory CD4+ T cells from blood. The source is a man aged 25-45 years in good health. CDR3 in amino acids: CAWRRRIWGSRNEQYF. CDR3 DNA sequence: TGTGCCTGGAGGCGGAGGATTTGGGGGAGCCGTAACGAGCAGTACTTC.